This T cell receptor beta chain was sequenced in a study of CD8 T cell repertoires and HIV-1 epitope variants. Looking at the study overall: Epitopes were three Gag families plus Nef HW9 and YT9.

The protocol was immunoSEQ multiplex PCR, while the TCRdb copy is restricted to in-frame clones and leaves out a portion. The table has approximately 2,200 clones, under 75% seen once; the top ten hold less than 50%. V shed 0 bases and J shed 6 bases, with 10 bases lying between them. The CDR3 has 14 residues. Germline V gene sequence: CDR1 MGHRA, CDR2 YSYEKL. Regarding the study as a whole: The assay identified only TCR beta chains of antigen-proliferating T cells.

Turning to this clone: The antigen is unknown.

The sample consisted of cultured CD8+ T cells derived from PBMCs. This clonotype was sampled from a male donor with HIV. This chain joins TRBV4-1 and TRBJ2-3; TRBD1 is a possible D gene (6 bases). CDR3 DNA sequence: TGCGCCAGCAGCCAAGATGTGGGGGCTGATACGCAGTATTTT. It yields the protein CASSQDVGADTQYF.